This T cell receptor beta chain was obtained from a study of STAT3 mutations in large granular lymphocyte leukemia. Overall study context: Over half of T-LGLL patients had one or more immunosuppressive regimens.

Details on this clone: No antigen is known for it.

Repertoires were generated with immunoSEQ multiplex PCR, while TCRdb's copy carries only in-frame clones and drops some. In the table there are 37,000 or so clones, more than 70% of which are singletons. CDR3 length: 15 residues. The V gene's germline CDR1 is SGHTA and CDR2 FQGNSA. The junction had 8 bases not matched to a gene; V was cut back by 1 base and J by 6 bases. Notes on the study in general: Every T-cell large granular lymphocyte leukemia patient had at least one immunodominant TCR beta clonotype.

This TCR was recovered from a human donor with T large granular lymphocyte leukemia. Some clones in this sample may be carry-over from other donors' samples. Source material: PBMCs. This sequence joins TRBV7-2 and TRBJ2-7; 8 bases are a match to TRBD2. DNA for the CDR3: TGTGCCAGCAGCTTAGACCGGGGGGGGAGACCCGAGCAGTACTTC. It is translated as CASSLDRGGRPEQYF.